This entry lists 17 T cell receptor beta chains sequenced from one sample in a study of T-cell memory formation after mild COVID-19. TCRdb processed the 5' RACE reads anew with MiXCR; each CDR3 protein has one entry. Among about 180,000 distinct CDR3 sequences listed, about a fifth were seen once. The source material was PBMCs or a T cell subset sorted from them (not recorded which). Receptors originate from a man between 18 and 29 years old who had mild COVID-19 (a few samples of this study predate the infection). Cell type and time point are not known.

This clonotype was observed a handful of times. The DNA of the CDR3 is TGTGCCAGCAGCACCAGCGGGGGGACCTCTAGCACAGATACGCAGTATTTT. Translating gives CASSTSGGTSSTDTQYF. The rearrangement joins TRBV11-2 to TRBJ2-3; 9 bases are shared with TRBD2. V lost 5 bases, J lost 0 bases, and 9 bases stayed unmatched. From germline, CDR1 is SGHAT and CDR2 FQNNGV. The length of the CDR3 is 17 residues.

The chain uses TRBV4-2 and TRBJ1-2; D remains unclear. The germline V and J ends were trimmed by 4 bases and 0 bases, with 12 bases remaining between them. CDR3 length: 15 residues. Germline CDR1 LGHNA, CDR2 YNFKEQ. CDR3 sequence: CASSRGRRPNYGYTF. The CDR3 DNA reads TGTGCCAGCAGCCGAGGACGGCGTCCTAACTATGGCTACACCTTC.

This chain links TRBV24-1 with TRBJ1-5; D remains unclear. With 6 bases removed from V and 0 bases from J, the gap between germline ends came to 14 bases. This CDR3 has 16 residues. CDR1 and CDR2 from the germline V gene are KGHDR and SFDVKD. The CDR3 coding sequence is TGTGCCACCAGTAGACTGGTCTCCTATAGCAATCAGCCCCAGCATTTT. Translating it yields CATSRLVSYSNQPQHF.

This clonotype was seen more than once but under ten times. The chain employs TRBV9 and TRBJ2-5, with 8 bases aligning to TRBD1. The CDR3 runs to 16 residues. V lost 3 bases to trimming and J lost 2 bases; unmatched junction nucleotides: 9. CDR1 and CDR2 (germline): SGDLS, YYNGEE. CDR3 sequence (DNA): TGTGCCAGCAGCGCCCAGACAGGGGACTTACAAGAGACCCAGTACTTC. Amino acid sequence: CASSAQTGDLQETQYF.

This clonotype has more than one count but fewer than ten. The J gene is TRBJ1-3, the V gene TRBV11-3, with D unclear. The CDR3 covers 12 residues. The germline CDR1 and CDR2 sequences are SGHNT and YENEEA. The V end was cut by 3 bases, the J end by 4 bases, with 4 bases between. CDR3 region: CASSFNGNTIYF. In nucleotides, the CDR3 is TGTGCCAGCAGCTTCAACGGAAACACCATATATTTT.

This clonotype was found a few times. The chain combines TRBV7-2 with TRBJ2-5; 10 bases fit TRBD2. J lost 5 bases, V lost 0 bases, and 6 bases had no gene match. Germline V gives CDR1 SGHTA, CDR2 FQGNSA. CDR3 length: 16 amino acids. The CDR3, as DNA: TGTGCCAGCAGCTTAGCCCCTAGCGGGGGAGGGGAGACCCAGTACTTC. It codes for CASSLAPSGGGETQYF.

This clonotype has at least ten counts. This chain joins TRBV7-9 and TRBJ2-2, with D tentatively TRBD1 (5 bases). Per germline, CDR1 SEHNR and CDR2 FQNEAQ (reference sequence). There are 14 residues in the CDR3. V was cut by 6 bases and J by 0 bases, with 8 bases left in between. The CDR3 is CASRRGPNTGELFF. CDR3 DNA sequence: TGTGCCAGCAGAAGGGGCCCGAACACCGGGGAGCTGTTTTTT.

This chain joins TRBV28 and TRBJ2-5; D is unclear. Germline V gene data show CDR1 as MDHEN and CDR2 as SYDVKM. The CDR3 is 13 amino acids. V shed 3 bases and J shed 2 bases, with 7 bases lying between them. Written as DNA, the CDR3 is TGTGCCAGCAGTTTTTTGATACAAGAGACCCAGTACTTC. This gives the protein CASSFLIQETQYF.

There are a few counts of this clonotype. The V gene is TRBV6-5, the J gene TRBJ2-3; tentatively, D is TRBD2 (5 bases). The germline gives CDR1 MNHEY, CDR2 SVGAGI. The CDR3 covers 12 residues. V lost 5 bases and J 9 bases, leaving 12 bases between the germline ends. The CDR3 reads CASSASRRTQYF. CDR3 coding DNA: TGTGCCAGCAGTGCCTCCAGGAGGACGCAGTATTTT.

The chain carries TRBV6-1 and TRBJ1-6; TRBD1 might be the D (5 bases). Germline assignment: CDR1 MNHNS and CDR2 SASEGT. Trimming cost V 7 bases and J 7 bases, with 17 bases left between them. The CDR3 is 15 residues long. For the CDR3, the DNA is TGTGCCAGCAAGTATCCAGGGACGAGGAATTCACCCCTCCACTTT. Protein: CASKYPGTRNSPLHF.

This chain connects TRBV12-3 or TRBV12-4 to TRBJ1-1, with 7 bases that match TRBD1. This CDR3 has 13 amino acids. The J segment lost 1 base and the V segment lost 7 bases, leaving 3 bases of the junction unmatched. The CDR3 bases are TGTGCCAGCAAACAGGGGCCGAACACTGAAGCTTTCTTT. Translation: CASKQGPNTEAFF.

This clonotype was seen more than once but under ten times. The V gene is TRBV6-2 or TRBV6-3, the J gene TRBJ1-1; 9 bases line up with TRBD1. Germline V gene sequence: CDR1 MNHEY, CDR2 SVGEGT. The CDR3 spans 18 residues. J lost 0 bases, V lost 6 bases, and 14 bases had no gene match. The CDR3 bases are TGTGCCAGCAGCCGGCCCGACAGGGGGATGAGCATGAACACTGAAGCTTTCTTT. Its translation: CASSRPDRGMSMNTEAFF.

This clonotype was seen ten or more times. The gene calls are TRBV20-1 and TRBJ2-3, with D possibly being TRBD1 (5 bases). V lost 6 bases and J lost 2, with 15 bases in between. CDR3 length: 14 amino acids. Germline V gene lookup returns CDR1 DFQATT and CDR2 SNEGSKA (reference sequence). CDR3 DNA sequence: TGCAGTGCCCCTAGACAGAGCTCCACAGATACGCAGTATTTT. Amino acid sequence: CSAPRQSSTDTQYF.

This clonotype was counted between two and nine times. The gene calls are TRBV11-2 and TRBJ2-7; 8 bases agree with TRBD1. This CDR3 comprises 13 residues. V lost 5 bases and J lost 12; bases outside the gene matches: 12. Germline V gives CDR1 SGHAT, CDR2 FQNNGV. The DNA of the CDR3 is TGTGCCAGCAGCCCACCCCCCTGGGACAGGCTGTACGTC. Its protein is CASSPPPWDRLYV.

The chain has TRBV27 and TRBJ1-2; D gene ambiguous. The CDR3 loop spans 16 amino acids. The V gene lost 5 bases and the J gene lost 1 base, with 17 bases spanning the gap. Germline V gene lookup returns CDR1 MNHEY and CDR2 SMNVEV (reference sequence). CDR3 amino acids: CASSPALHRGNYGYTF. The CDR3 nucleotides are TGTGCCAGCAGTCCCGCCCTACACCGGGGTAACTATGGCTACACCTTC.

For this clonotype: A much larger clone sits a single nucleotide away, making a read error possible. The chain recombines TRBV2 with TRBJ2-7; D unclear. CDR1 and CDR2 from the germline V gene are SNHLY and FYNNEI. The CDR3 totals 12 residues. The CDR3 region is CASSYSSSEQYV. CDR3 bases: TGTGCCAGCAGCTATAGCTCCTCCGAGCAGTACGTC.

The chain uses TRBV6-5 and TRBJ1-1, with D perhaps matching TRBD1 (6 bases). Trimming left V 5 bases short and J 1 base short, with 23 bases between. Germline V lookup: CDR1 MNHEY, CDR2 SVGAGI. The CDR3 is made up of 18 amino acids. CDR3 in DNA: TGTGCCAGCAGTACCTTTTCGGGGGGCCGCACAACGAACACTGAAGCTTTCTTT. Translating gives CASSTFSGGRTTNTEAFF.